The 6 T cell receptor beta chains presented below share a single source sample, sequenced in a study of Tregs in tolerant kidney transplant recipients. Method: immunoSEQ multiplex PCR; TCRdb's copy keeps in-frame clones and lacks some. Of hundreds of thousands of clones listed, approximately 84% are singletons. Sequencing input: CD4+ T cells from blood. The receptors were sampled from a human donor in good health.

The gene calls are TRBV5-1 and TRBJ2-5; D uncertain. This CDR3 region has 12 residues. Trimming took 5 bases from V and 4 from J, leaving 9 bases between them. Germline assignment: CDR1 SGHRS and CDR2 YFSETQ. Here the CDR3 reads CASRPTGETQYF. In DNA form, the CDR3 reads TGCGCCAGCAGGCCCACGGGAGAGACCCAGTACTTC.

The chain is built from TRBV14 and TRBJ2-1; D call uncertain. CDR3 length equals 11 residues. CDR1 and CDR2 from the germline V gene are SGHDN and FVKESK. V lost 8 bases to trimming and J lost 8 bases, with 10 bases between them. CDR3 sequence reads: CASGITHEQFF. Written as DNA, the CDR3 is TGTGCCAGCGGAATCACCCATGAGCAGTTCTTC.

The chain has TRBV30 and TRBJ2-7, with D perhaps TRBD1 (5 bases). The CDR3 extends over 14 amino acids. The V gene lost 1 base and the J gene lost 0 bases, with 10 bases spanning the gap. Germline-derived CDR1 and CDR2 are GTSNPN and SVGIG (reference sequence). As DNA, the CDR3 is TGTGCCTGGAGTGGCCAGGGCCCCTCCTACGAGCAGTACTTC. Protein product: CAWSGQGPSYEQYF.

The chain is built from TRBV5-1 and TRBJ2-3, with 10 bases that match TRBD2. The germline gives CDR1 SGHRS, CDR2 YFSETQ. Unmatched junction bases numbered 14, after V lost 1 base and J lost 6 bases. This CDR3 region has 18 residues. CDR3 sequence (DNA): TGCGCCAGCAGCTTGAGTAGGACTAGCGGACCCACGCTGGATACGCAGTATTTT. This encodes CASSLSRTSGPTLDTQYF.

This clone appeared a few times. The V call is TRBV6-5, the J call TRBJ1-1; TRBD1 matches 7 bases. J lost 4 bases, V lost 5 bases, and 7 bases had no gene match. Germline V lookup: CDR1 MNHEY, CDR2 SVGAGI. This CDR3 has 14 amino acids. The CDR3 DNA reads TGTGCCAGCAGTACAGGACAGGTGAGCACTGAAGCTTTCTTT. Translated: CASSTGQVSTEAFF.

The chain recombines TRBV10-3 with TRBJ2-3, with TRBD2 matching over 13 bases. The J segment lost 6 bases and the V segment lost 10 bases, leaving 7 bases of the junction unmatched. The germline CDR1 and CDR2 sequences are ENHRY and SYGVKD. The CDR3 is 14 residues long. Here the CDR3 reads CATGALAGGDTQYF. CDR3 bases: TGTGCCACCGGGGCACTAGCGGGGGGGGATACGCAGTATTTT.